In this sample, the clone carrying this T cell receptor beta chain turned up once. Its antigen is unidentified. This sample stems from a study of blood T cells in healthy people across ages. Study conclusions and caveats: Considered underestimates were the diversity estimates obtained from one million T cells.

A second PCR of about 7 to 12 cycles used a sample-barcoded 5' primer and a J-beta primer mix. TCRdb re-called the 5' RACE reads with MiXCR, one entry per CDR3 protein. The sample has fewer than 1,200,000 distinct CDR3 sequences; 20% to 25% are singletons. The CDR3 sequence is 16 residues long. The germline gives CDR1 ENHRY, CDR2 SYGVKD. Trimming shortened V by 8 bases and J by 3 bases, and 22 bases separated the two germline ends. These data also featured in a second study, about T cells of mothers and their children. From that study: Persistent microchimeric T cell clones were not found at ~100 per million sensitivity.

The chain carries TRBV10-3 and TRBJ1-2; tentative D call: TRBD1 (5 bases). The material sequenced was blood. The clonotype comes from a girl between 2 and 10 years old in good health. The DNA of the CDR3 is TGTGCCATCCGTGCTAACGACCTCCAGGGAGACTATGGCTACACCTTC. Translating gives CAIRANDLQGDYGYTF.